The sequence of this TCR beta chain was determined in a study of response to subunit inactivated influenza vaccine. General study findings and limits: The authors proposed limited new T cell recruitment per seasonal influenza vaccination.

This clonotype appeared many times. What it recognizes is unknown. TCRdb re-derived calls from the RT-PCR reads in MiXCR, one entry per CDR3 protein. The sample consists of about 180,000 distinct CDR3 sequences, about 9% of them appearing once. CDR3 length: 14 amino acids. Germline-derived CDR1 and CDR2 are DFQATT and SNEGSKA (reference sequence). V lost 6 bases to trimming and J lost 1 base, with 13 bases between them. The chain joins TRBV20-1 to TRBJ1-5; D is possibly TRBD1 (5 bases). Sequences were derived from non-naive T cells sorted from PBMCs, sampled on the day of vaccination. The source is a man aged 50-60 years who received an inactivated influenza vaccine. The CDR3, as DNA: TGCAGTGCCCGGAGGGGATCCAGCAATCAGCCCCAGCATTTT. Its protein is CSARRGSSNQPQHF.